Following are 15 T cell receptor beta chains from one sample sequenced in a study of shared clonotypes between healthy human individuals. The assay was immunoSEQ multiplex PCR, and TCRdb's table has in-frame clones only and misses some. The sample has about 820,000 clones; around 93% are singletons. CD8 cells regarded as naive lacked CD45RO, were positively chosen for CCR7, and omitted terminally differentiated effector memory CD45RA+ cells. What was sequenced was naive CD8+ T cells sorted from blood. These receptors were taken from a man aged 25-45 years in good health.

This CDR3 is CAWSSTGTTEAFF. CDR3 in DNA: TGTGCCTGGAGTAGTACAGGGACCACTGAAGCTTTCTTT. The V gene is TRBV30, the J gene TRBJ1-1, with TRBD1 as a possible D gene (6 bases). The V gene lost 2 bases and the J gene lost 4 bases, with 11 bases spanning the gap. Germline V CDR1 and CDR2: GTSNPN, SVGIG (reference sequence). The CDR3 is made up of 13 amino acids.

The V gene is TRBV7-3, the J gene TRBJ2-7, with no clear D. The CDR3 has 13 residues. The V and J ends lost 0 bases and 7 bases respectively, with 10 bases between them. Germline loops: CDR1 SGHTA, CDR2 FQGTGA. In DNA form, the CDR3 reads TGTGCCAGCAGCTTAACAAATTTGGATGAGCAGTACTTC. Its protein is CASSLTNLDEQYF.

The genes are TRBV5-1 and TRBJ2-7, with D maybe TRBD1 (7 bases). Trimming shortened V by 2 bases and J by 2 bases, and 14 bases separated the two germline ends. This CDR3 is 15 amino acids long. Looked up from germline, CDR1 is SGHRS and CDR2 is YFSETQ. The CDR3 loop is CASSFAGQPTYEQYF. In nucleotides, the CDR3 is TGCGCCAGCAGCTTCGCGGGACAGCCGACCTACGAGCAGTACTTC.

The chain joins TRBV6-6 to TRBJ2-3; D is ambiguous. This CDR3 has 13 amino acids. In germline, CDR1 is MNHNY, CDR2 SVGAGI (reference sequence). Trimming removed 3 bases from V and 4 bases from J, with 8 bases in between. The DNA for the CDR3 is TGTGCCAGCAGTTATATGGTGGCAGATACGCAGTATTTT. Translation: CASSYMVADTQYF.

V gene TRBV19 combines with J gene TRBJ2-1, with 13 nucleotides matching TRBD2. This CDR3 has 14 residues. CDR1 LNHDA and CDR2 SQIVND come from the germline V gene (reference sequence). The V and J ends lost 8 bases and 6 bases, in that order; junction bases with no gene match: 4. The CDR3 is CASPGTSGTNEQFF. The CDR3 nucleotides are TGTGCCAGTCCCGGGACTAGCGGGACCAATGAGCAGTTCTTC.

CDR3 residues: CASSIDWGGRSRNEQFF. CDR3 nucleotide sequence: TGTGCCAGTAGTATAGATTGGGGCGGGAGAAGTAGGAATGAGCAGTTCTTC. The chain combines TRBV19 with TRBJ2-1; TRBD2 matches at 7 bases. V was pared by 0 bases and J by 7 bases, with 12 bases of the junction left unmatched. The CDR3 loop spans 17 amino acids. Looked up from germline, CDR1 is LNHDA and CDR2 is SQIVND (reference sequence). Filled out from reference TRBV19 and TRBJ2-1, the complete variable domain reads DGGITQSPKYLFRKEGQNVTLSCEQNLNHDAMYWYRQDPGQGLRLIYYSQIVNDFQKGDIAEGYSVSREKKESFPLTVTSAQKNPTAFYLCASSIDWGGRSRNEQFFGPGTRLTVL.

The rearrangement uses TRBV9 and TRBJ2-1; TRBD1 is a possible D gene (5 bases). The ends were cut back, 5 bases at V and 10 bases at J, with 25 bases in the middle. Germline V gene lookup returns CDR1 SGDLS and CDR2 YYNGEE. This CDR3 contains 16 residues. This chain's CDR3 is CASSAYPSFTTEEQFF. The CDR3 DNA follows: TGTGCCAGCAGTGCCTACCCGTCCTTTACGACAGAGGAGCAGTTCTTC.

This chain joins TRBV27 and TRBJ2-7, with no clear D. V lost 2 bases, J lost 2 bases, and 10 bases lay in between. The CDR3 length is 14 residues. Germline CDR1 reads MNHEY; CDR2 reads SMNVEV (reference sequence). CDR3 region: CASSLRGIAYEQYF. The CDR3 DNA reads TGTGCCAGCAGTTTACGAGGAATTGCCTACGAGCAGTACTTC.

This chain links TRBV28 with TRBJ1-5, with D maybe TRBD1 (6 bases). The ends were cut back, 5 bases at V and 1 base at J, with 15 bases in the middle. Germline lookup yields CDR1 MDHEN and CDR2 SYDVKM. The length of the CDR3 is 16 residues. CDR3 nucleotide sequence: TGTGCCAGCAGTCCCGCCGTGGGGGCGAGCAATCAGCCCCAGCATTTT. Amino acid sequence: CASSPAVGASNQPQHF.

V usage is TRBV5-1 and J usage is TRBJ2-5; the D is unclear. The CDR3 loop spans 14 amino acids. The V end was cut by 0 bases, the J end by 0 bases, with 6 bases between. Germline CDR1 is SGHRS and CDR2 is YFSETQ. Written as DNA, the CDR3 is TGCGCCAGCAGCTTGGTCCCGTACCAAGAGACCCAGTACTTC. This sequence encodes CASSLVPYQETQYF.

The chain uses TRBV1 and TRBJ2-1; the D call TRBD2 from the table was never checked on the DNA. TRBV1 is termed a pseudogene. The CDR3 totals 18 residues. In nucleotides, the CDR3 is TGCACCAGCAGCCCCCAACCCAAACTAGCGGGAGGGTACAATGAGCAGTTCTTC. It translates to CTSSPQPKLAGGYNEQFF.

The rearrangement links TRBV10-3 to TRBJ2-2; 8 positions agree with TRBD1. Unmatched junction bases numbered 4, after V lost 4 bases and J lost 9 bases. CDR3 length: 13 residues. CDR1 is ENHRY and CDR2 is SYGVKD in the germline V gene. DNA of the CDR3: TGTGCCATCAGTGGACAGGGGTTCAGGGAGCTGTTTTTT. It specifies CAISGQGFRELFF.

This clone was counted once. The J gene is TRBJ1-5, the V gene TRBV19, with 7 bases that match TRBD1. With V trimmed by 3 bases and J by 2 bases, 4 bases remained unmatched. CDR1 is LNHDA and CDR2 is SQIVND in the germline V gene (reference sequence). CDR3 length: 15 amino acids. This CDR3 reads CASSIIDRGNQPQHF. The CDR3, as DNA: TGTGCCAGTAGTATCATCGACAGGGGCAATCAGCCCCAGCATTTT.

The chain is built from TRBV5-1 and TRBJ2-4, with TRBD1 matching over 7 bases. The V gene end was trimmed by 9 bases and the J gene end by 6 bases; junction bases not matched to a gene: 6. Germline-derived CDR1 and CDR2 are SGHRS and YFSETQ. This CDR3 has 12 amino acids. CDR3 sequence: CAIPGQLNIQYF. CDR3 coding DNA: TGCGCCATCCCGGGACAGTTAAACATTCAGTACTTC.

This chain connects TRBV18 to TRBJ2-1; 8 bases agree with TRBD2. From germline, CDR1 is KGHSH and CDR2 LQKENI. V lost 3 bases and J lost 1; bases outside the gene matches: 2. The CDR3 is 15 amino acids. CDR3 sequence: CASSPVAGSYNEQFF. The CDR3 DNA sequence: TGTGCCAGCTCACCCGTAGCGGGATCCTACAATGAGCAGTTCTTC.